This T cell receptor beta chain derives from a study of T cell responses to AZD1222 COVID-19 vaccine. Study-level results: The donor cohort was predominantly white British with a female majority, and clonal diversity may have been underestimated. Receipt of two AZD1222 doses was followed by a rise in Spike-specific TCR breadth and depth.

The table came from immunoSEQ multiplex PCR; TCRdb's copy has only in-frame clones and leaves some out. Among roughly 120,000 clones listed, around 90% were seen once. Note on this clone: Its specificity is unknown.

V lost 3 bases to trimming and J lost 7 bases, with 15 bases between them. CDR1 and CDR2 (germline): MNHEY, SMNVEV (reference sequence). This CDR3 is built from 14 residues. J is TRBJ1-1 and V is TRBV27, with D perhaps matching TRBD1 (5 bases). The material was peripheral blood, obtained on day 0 of AZD1222 vaccination. The source is an adult in good health. CDR3 sequence (DNA): TGTGCCAGCAGTTTGGACCGGGACCGGAATGAAGCTTTCTTT. Translated: CASSLDRDRNEAFF.